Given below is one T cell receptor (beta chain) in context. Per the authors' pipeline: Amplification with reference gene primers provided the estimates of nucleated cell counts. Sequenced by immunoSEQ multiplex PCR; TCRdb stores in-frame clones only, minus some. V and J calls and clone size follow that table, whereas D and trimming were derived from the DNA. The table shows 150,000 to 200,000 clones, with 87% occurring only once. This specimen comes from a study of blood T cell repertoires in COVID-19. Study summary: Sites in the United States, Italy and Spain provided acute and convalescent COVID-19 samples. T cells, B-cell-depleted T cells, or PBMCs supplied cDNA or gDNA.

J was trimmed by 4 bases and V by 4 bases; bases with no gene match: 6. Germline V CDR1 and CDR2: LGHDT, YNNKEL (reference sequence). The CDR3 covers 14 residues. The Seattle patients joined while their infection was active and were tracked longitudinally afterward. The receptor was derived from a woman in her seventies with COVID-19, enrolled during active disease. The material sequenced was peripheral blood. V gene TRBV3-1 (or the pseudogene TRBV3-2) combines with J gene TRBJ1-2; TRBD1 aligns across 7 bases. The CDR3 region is CASSPPGDSYGYTF. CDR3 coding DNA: TGTGCCAGCAGCCCCCCAGGGGACAGCTATGGCTACACCTTC.